Presented here are 29 T cell receptor beta chains from one specimen sequenced in a study of blood T cell repertoires in COVID-19. Libraries were prepared by immunoSEQ multiplex PCR; TCRdb keeps only in-frame clonotypes and omits some of them. The sample includes around 300,000 clones, roughly 90% of them seen just once. Sequencing was performed on peripheral blood. The receptors were gathered from a woman between 25 and 40 years old with COVID-19, enrolled during active disease.

J is TRBJ1-1 and V is TRBV5-4; perhaps TRBD1 as D (6 bases). Trimming stripped 2 bases from V and 6 bases from J, with 20 bases between. Germline V gives CDR1 SGHNT, CDR2 YYREEE (reference sequence). The CDR3 is 16 amino acids. For the CDR3, the DNA is TGTGCCAGCAGCTTACGCACAGGGAAGCTTTTCGCTGAAGCTTTCTTT. It codes for CASSLRTGKLFAEAFF.

V usage is TRBV30 and J usage is TRBJ1-5; weak D call: TRBD1 (6 bases). The V end was cut by 6 bases, the J end by 6 bases, with 12 bases between. The length of the CDR3 is 12 residues. Germline CDR1 and CDR2: GTSNPN and SVGIG (reference sequence). CDR3: CACGQGSQPQHF. CDR3 in DNA: TGTGCCTGCGGGCAGGGGAGTCAGCCCCAGCATTTT.

This sequence joins TRBV5-6 and TRBJ2-1; 10 nucleotides agree with TRBD2. This CDR3 is 15 amino acids long. With V trimmed by 1 base and J by 8 bases, 6 bases remained unmatched. Germline V gene data show CDR1 as SGHDT and CDR2 as YYEEEE. The CDR3: CASSLWLAGADEQFF. CDR3 nucleotides: TGTGCCAGCAGCTTGTGGCTAGCGGGAGCGGATGAGCAGTTCTTC.

The chain combines TRBV27 with TRBJ1-1; TRBD1 is a possible D gene (5 bases). Germline V lookup: CDR1 MNHEY, CDR2 SMNVEV (reference sequence). This CDR3 region has 14 residues. The V gene lost 3 bases and the J gene lost 2 bases, with 10 bases spanning the gap. CDR3 protein: CASSFRGLNTEAFF. The CDR3 coding sequence is TGTGCCAGCAGTTTTAGGGGTTTAAACACTGAAGCTTTCTTT.

The V gene is TRBV5-5, the J gene TRBJ1-2; TRBD1 matches at 7 bases. This CDR3 is 13 amino acids long. Germline V gene sequence: CDR1 SGHKS, CDR2 YYEKEE (reference sequence). The V and J ends lost 8 bases and 10 bases, in that order; junction bases with no gene match: 14. The chain's CDR3 is CASPDPLTGDYTF. As DNA, the CDR3 is TGTGCCAGTCCTGACCCCCTCACAGGGGACTACACCTTC.

The rearrangement joins TRBV18 to TRBJ2-5; 7 bases match TRBD2. With 4 bases clipped from V and 1 base from J, the junction kept 9 bases outside the gene matches. CDR1 and CDR2 (germline): KGHSH, LQKENI. This CDR3 is built from 16 residues. CDR3 loop: CASSRPNLAAQETQYF. CDR3 coding DNA: TGTGCCAGCTCACGACCCAACCTAGCGGCCCAAGAGACCCAGTACTTC.

The chain employs TRBV19 and TRBJ2-7; 7 bases fit TRBD1. V lost 3 bases and J lost 2; bases outside the gene matches: 4. CDR3 size: 14 residues. The V gene's germline CDR1 is LNHDA and CDR2 SQIVND (reference sequence). Here the CDR3 DNA reads TGTGCCAGTAGTATGACAGGGTCCCCCTACGAGCAGTACTTC. Protein product: CASSMTGSPYEQYF.

About this clone itself: Within the sample, other DNA sequences also encode this same CDR3. The DNA of the CDR3 is TGTGCCAGCTCACCACGCTCAAGCGGAACCTACGAGCAGTACTTC. Translated: CASSPRSSGTYEQYF. J is TRBJ2-7 and V is TRBV18, with D possibly being TRBD2 (5 bases). The CDR3 is 15 amino acids. The V end was cut by 1 base, the J end by 2 bases, with 12 bases between. CDR1 and CDR2 (germline): KGHSH, LQKENI.

This sequence joins TRBV6-5 and TRBJ2-5; maybe TRBD2 (5 bases). This CDR3 region has 15 residues. Germline lookup yields CDR1 MNHEY and CDR2 SVGAGI. Trimming took 7 bases from V and 0 from J, leaving 15 bases between them. The CDR3 region is CASTGTYGNQETQYF. The CDR3 DNA sequence: TGTGCCAGCACAGGAACTTACGGGAACCAAGAGACCCAGTACTTC.

V is TRBV13 and J is TRBJ1-1, with TRBD1 identical over 7 bases. Losses at the gene ends were 1 base for V and 5 bases for J; bases not matched to a gene: 4. Germline V CDR1 and CDR2: PRHDT, FYEKMQ (reference sequence). There are 14 residues in the CDR3. CDR3 in DNA: TGTGCCAGCAGCTTAGAGGACAGGAGAACTGAAGCTTTCTTT. This encodes CASSLEDRRTEAFF. Based on the CDR3 plus reference TRBV13 and TRBJ1-1, the full variable domain is AAGVIQSPRHLIKEKRETATLKCYPIPRHDTVYWYQQGPGQDPQFLISFYEKMQSDKGSIPDRFSAQQFSDYHSELNMSSLELGDSALYFCASSLEDRRTEAFFGQGTRLTVV.

The V call is TRBV11-3, the J call TRBJ2-1; TRBD2 matches at 11 bases. The ends lost 3 bases at V and 2 bases at J; junction bases unmatched: 0. Germline loops: CDR1 SGHNT, CDR2 YENEEA. The CDR3 consists of 15 residues. CDR3 protein: CASSLGLAAYNEQFF. CDR3 sequence (DNA): TGTGCCAGCAGCTTGGGACTAGCGGCCTACAATGAGCAGTTCTTC.

The V gene is TRBV3-1 (or the pseudogene TRBV3-2), the J gene TRBJ2-1; 13 bases fit TRBD2. Germline V CDR1 and CDR2: LGHDT, YNNKEL (reference sequence). V gave up 4 bases and J gave up 5 bases; unmatched junction bases: 5. There are 16 residues in the CDR3. CDR3 DNA: TGTGCCAGCAGCCGAAGGACTAGCGGGAGTAACAATGAGCAGTTCTTC. Translated: CASSRRTSGSNNEQFF.

J is TRBJ2-7 and V is TRBV29-1; D unresolved. V was trimmed by 1 base and J by 0 bases, leaving 4 bases between them. The germline V gene encodes CDR1 SQVTM and CDR2 ANQGSEA. The CDR3 has 12 amino acids. The CDR3 DNA reads as TGCAGCGTTGAAGTAAACTCCTACGAGCAGTACTTC. It encodes CSVEVNSYEQYF.

The V and J genes are TRBV3-1 (or the pseudogene TRBV3-2) and TRBJ2-1; TRBD1 agrees at 8 bases. Per germline, CDR1 LGHDT and CDR2 YNNKEL (reference sequence). The length of the CDR3 is 13 residues. V trimming: 4 bases; J trimming: 9 bases; junction bases outside the gene matches: 5. The CDR3 region has the DNA TGTGCCAGCAGCCGATCAGGGGGCAGTGAGCAGTTCTTC. Its protein product is CASSRSGGSEQFF.

The chain joins TRBV11-2 to TRBJ1-1, with D possibly TRBD1 on 5 matching bases. V dropped 5 bases and J dropped 0 bases, with 13 bases sitting between them. Germline lookup yields CDR1 SGHAT and CDR2 FQNNGV. The CDR3 extends over 15 amino acids. DNA of the CDR3: TGTGCCAGCAGCACCCCACAGGAGATGAACACTGAAGCTTTCTTT. This gives the protein CASSTPQEMNTEAFF. Variable domain in full (rest from reference TRBV11-2 and TRBJ1-1): EAGVAQSPRYKIIEKRQSVAFWCNPISGHATLYWYQQILGQGPKLLIQFQNNGVVDDSQLPKDRFSAERLKGVDSTLKIQPAKLEDSAVYLCASSTPQEMNTEAFFGQGTRLTVV.

The chain links TRBV4-1 to TRBJ1-1; the D gene is possibly TRBD1 (6 bases). The CDR3 extends over 16 amino acids. From germline, CDR1 is MGHRA and CDR2 YSYEKL. Deletions cut 4 bases from V and 0 bases from J, with 15 bases between. The CDR3 nucleotides are TGCGCCAGCAGCCCAAGTATGGGGGCAATGAACACTGAAGCTTTCTTT. It translates to CASSPSMGAMNTEAFF.

This clone was counted a few times. This chain joins TRBV5-1 and TRBJ2-7; D is perhaps TRBD2 (5 bases). Trimming left V 0 bases short and J 6 bases short, with 13 bases between. There are 14 residues in the CDR3. CDR1 is SGHRS, CDR2 YFSETQ, per germline. The CDR3 DNA sequence: TGCGCCAGCAGCTTGGATCAGACTACGAGCGAGCAGTACTTC. Translation gives CASSLDQTTSEQYF.

The chain joins TRBV27 to TRBJ2-7; TRBD2 aligns across 13 bases. Trimming at V came to 4 bases and at J to 2 bases, leaving 11 bases not matched to a gene. The CDR3 is made up of 18 amino acids. In germline, CDR1 is MNHEY, CDR2 SMNVEV (reference sequence). CDR3 loop: CASSSPAGTSGDPYEQYF. The CDR3 coding sequence is TGTGCCAGCAGTTCACCCGCCGGGACTAGCGGGGATCCCTACGAGCAGTACTTC.

The V and J genes are TRBV5-6 and TRBJ2-7; 8 bases are a match to TRBD2. The length of the CDR3 is 15 residues. CDR1 and CDR2 (germline): SGHDT, YYEEEE. V trimming: 4 bases; J trimming: 6 bases; junction bases outside the gene matches: 12. This chain's CDR3 is CASSLGRRGDGEQYF. Here the CDR3 DNA reads TGTGCCAGCAGCCTGGGGAGGCGGGGGGATGGCGAGCAGTACTTC.

The chain recombines TRBV14 with TRBJ2-3; D is possibly TRBD2 (6 bases). The length of the CDR3 is 12 residues. From germline, CDR1 is SGHDN and CDR2 FVKESK. Trimming shortened V by 4 bases and J by 4 bases, and 6 bases separated the two germline ends. In nucleotides, the CDR3 is TGTGCCAGCAGCCGACTAGCAGATACGCAGTATTTT. Its protein is CASSRLADTQYF.

The chain uses TRBV28 and TRBJ1-6; 8 positions agree with TRBD1. V shed 5 bases and J 3 bases; nucleotides not matched to a gene: 3. Germline lookup yields CDR1 MDHEN and CDR2 SYDVKM. The CDR3 is 15 amino acids. Written as DNA, the CDR3 is TGTGCCAGCAGTCAGGGGGCTCACTATAATTCACCCCTCCACTTT. Amino acids: CASSQGAHYNSPLHF.

This chain joins TRBV27 and TRBJ2-7; no firm D call. Looked up from germline, CDR1 is MNHEY and CDR2 is SMNVEV (reference sequence). This CDR3 contains 13 residues. V dropped 5 bases and J dropped 4 bases, with 12 bases sitting between them. CDR3 residues: CASSLNIGYEQYF. In DNA form, the CDR3 reads TGTGCCAGCAGTCTAAATATCGGGTACGAGCAGTACTTC.

The chain links TRBV30 to TRBJ2-5, with a possible D match to TRBD2 (5 bases). The germline V gene encodes CDR1 GTSNPN and CDR2 SVGIG (reference sequence). The length of the CDR3 is 12 residues. Trimming took 2 bases from V and 6 from J, leaving 10 bases between them. CDR3 residues: CAWSPGLQTQYF. Written as DNA, the CDR3 is TGTGCCTGGAGTCCGGGGTTGCAGACCCAGTACTTC.

The genes are TRBV2 and TRBJ1-1; weak D call: TRBD1 (6 bases). Trimming cost V 7 bases and J 0 bases, with 15 bases left between them. The CDR3 runs 15 residues. From germline, CDR1 is SNHLY and CDR2 FYNNEI. The CDR3 DNA follows: TGTGCCAGCACCCAAGGGGGGGGCTTGAACACTGAAGCTTTCTTT. The encoded protein is CASTQGGGLNTEAFF.

The chain combines TRBV5-6 with TRBJ1-2; TRBD1 matches 7 bases. The V segment lost 1 base and the J segment 5 bases; nucleotides outside the gene matches: 5. CDR1 and CDR2 from the germline V gene are SGHDT and YYEEEE. The CDR3 runs to 14 residues. CDR3 in DNA: TGTGCCAGCAGCTTGTCTGGCAGGGGGTATGGCTACACCTTC. Its protein is CASSLSGRGYGYTF.

The rearrangement links TRBV5-1 to TRBJ2-3, with 13 positions matching TRBD2. V gave up 4 bases and J gave up 5 bases; unmatched junction bases: 7. Germline V gives CDR1 SGHRS, CDR2 YFSETQ. The CDR3 is 16 amino acids. The CDR3 DNA follows: TGCGCCAGCAGCCCGGGACTAGCGGGACTTGGAGATACGCAGTATTTT. It is translated as CASSPGLAGLGDTQYF.

This clone was seen a single time. CDR3 residues: CASTGGGRPNEKLFF. Here the CDR3 DNA reads TGTGCCAGTACAGGTGGAGGGAGACCTAATGAAAAACTGTTTTTT. V is TRBV19 and J is TRBJ1-4; D unclear. Germline V gene lookup returns CDR1 LNHDA and CDR2 SQIVND (reference sequence). V was cut by 7 bases and J by 3 bases, with 15 bases left in between. The CDR3 totals 15 residues.

The rearrangement joins TRBV11-3 to TRBJ2-1; 12 positions agree with TRBD2. This CDR3 region has 16 residues. Per the germline V gene, CDR1 is SGHNT and CDR2 is YENEEA. Trimming cost V 1 base and J 5 bases; bases outside gene matches: 3. The CDR3 reads CASSLARLAGDNEQFF. The DNA of the CDR3 is TGTGCCAGCAGCTTAGCCCGACTAGCGGGGGACAATGAGCAGTTCTTC.

The chain has TRBV6-6 and TRBJ1-1; D gene uncertain. From germline, CDR1 is MNHNY and CDR2 SVGAGI (reference sequence). The V end was cut by 6 bases, the J end by 1 base, with 9 bases between. This CDR3 has 13 amino acids. CDR3 loop: CASRTSGNTEAFF. For the CDR3, the DNA is TGTGCCAGCAGGACCTCAGGGAACACTGAAGCTTTCTTT.